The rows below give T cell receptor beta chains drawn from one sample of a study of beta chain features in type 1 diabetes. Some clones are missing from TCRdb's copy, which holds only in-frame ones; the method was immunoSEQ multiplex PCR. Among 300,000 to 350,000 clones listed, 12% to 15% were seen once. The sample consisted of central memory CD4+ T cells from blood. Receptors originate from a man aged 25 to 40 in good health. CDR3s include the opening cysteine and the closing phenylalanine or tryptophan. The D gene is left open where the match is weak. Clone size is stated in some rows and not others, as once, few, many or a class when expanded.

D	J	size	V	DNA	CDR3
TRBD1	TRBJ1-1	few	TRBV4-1	TGCGCCAGCAGCCAACCCACAGGGGGTAAAGCTTTCTTT	CASSQPTGGKAFF
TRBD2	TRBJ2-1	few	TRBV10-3	TGTGCCATAGCGGGGGGGAGCTCCTACAATGAGCAGTTCTTC	CAIAGGSSYNEQFF
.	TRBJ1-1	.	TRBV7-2	TGTGCCAGCAGCTTAAGCCCGGGTACCTCGAACACTGAAGCTTTCTTT	CASSLSPGTSNTEAFF
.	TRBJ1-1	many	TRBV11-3	TGTGCCAGCAGCCCACGAGGGGGGATGGCTGAAGCTTTCTTT	CASSPRGGMAEAFF
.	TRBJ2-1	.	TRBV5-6	TGTGCCAGCAGCTTGGAACTAGAGGTCCATGAGCAGTTCTTC	CASSLELEVHEQFF
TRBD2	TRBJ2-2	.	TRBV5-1	TGCGCCAGCAGCAATCCTAGCGGTTCGAACACCGGGGAGCTGTTTTTT	CASSNPSGSNTGELFF
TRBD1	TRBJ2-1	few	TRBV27	TGTGCCAGCAGACCGGGACAGGACTACAATGAGCAGTTCTTC	CASRPGQDYNEQFF
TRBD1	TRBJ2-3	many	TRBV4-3	TGCGCCAGCAGTCGAACAGGGGTACAATCAACAGATACGCAGTATTTT	CASSRTGVQSTDTQYF
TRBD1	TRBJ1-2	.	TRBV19	TGTGCCAGTAGGGGCCCGACAGGGTTTCAAAAGGGCTACACCTTC	CASRGPTGFQKGYTF
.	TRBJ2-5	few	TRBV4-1	TGCGCCAGCAGTCAACCAGGTGCAGGGGAGACCCAGTACTTC	CASSQPGAGETQYF
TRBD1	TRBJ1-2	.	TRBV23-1	TGCGCCAGCAGTCAATCGGGGGACAGGGGGCGGTACTATGGCTACACCTTC	CASSQSGDRGRYYGYTF
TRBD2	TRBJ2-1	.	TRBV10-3	TGTGCCATCAGTGATAAACCGGCGGGGGGGCCTGCCAATGAGCAGTTCTTC	CAISDKPAGGPANEQFF
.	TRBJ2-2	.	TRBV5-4	TGTGCCAGCAGCCCGGACACCAGAATGAACACCGGGGAGCTGTTTTTT	CASSPDTRMNTGELFF
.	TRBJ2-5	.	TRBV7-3	TGTGCCAGCAGCCGCTTGCCTGGAACGGAGGAGACCCAGTACTTC	CASSRLPGTEETQYF
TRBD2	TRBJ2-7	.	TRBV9	TGTGCCAGCAGCCTGGGACTAGCGGGGGCCCTCTACGAGCAGTACTTC	CASSLGLAGALYEQYF
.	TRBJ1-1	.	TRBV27	TGTGCCAGCAGTTTAACCCCAGGGATGAACACTGAAGCTTTCTTT	CASSLTPGMNTEAFF
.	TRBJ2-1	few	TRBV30	TGTGCCGGCAGGACAGACCCCGAGCAGTTCTTC	CAGRTDPEQFF
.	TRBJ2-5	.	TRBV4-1	TGCGCCAGCAGCCAAGATGATTCCGGAGGGCCGAGGCGTGAGACCCAGTACTTC	CASSQDDSGGPRRETQYF